This TCR beta chain was documented in a study of T cell repertoires in ileal Crohn's disease. V lost 2 bases and J 5 bases, leaving 9 bases between the germline ends. The germline V gene has CDR1 MDHEN and CDR2 SYDVKM. CDR3 size: 13 residues. The table came from immunoSEQ multiplex PCR; TCRdb's copy has only in-frame clones and leaves some out. The sample gives roughly 5,100 clones, approximately 85% of which show up once; about 9.6% is in the top ten. The receptor was isolated from an adult with Crohn's disease. This chain connects TRBV28 to TRBJ1-2; D is undetermined. Sequencing used ileal tissue. The CDR3 here is CASSLETDYGYTF. In nucleotides, the CDR3 is TGTGCCAGCAGTTTAGAAACAGATTATGGCTACACCTTC.